The T cell receptor beta chain described here comes from a study of blood T cell repertoires in COVID-19. The overall study: Both acute and convalescent COVID-19 samples were obtained from the United States, Italy and Spain. PBMCs, B-cell-depleted T cells, or T cells provided the cDNA or gDNA that made up the material.

Germline assignment: CDR1 SEHNR and CDR2 FQNEAQ (reference sequence). CDR3 length: 13 amino acids. Trimming removed 1 base from V and 4 bases from J; junction bases left unmatched: 0. Libraries were prepared by immunoSEQ multiplex PCR; TCRdb keeps only in-frame clonotypes and omits some of them. The table includes 300,000 or so clones, around 89% detected once. This clone showed up just a few times. Sequencing input: peripheral blood. V is TRBV7-9 and J is TRBJ1-1; TRBD1 matches 7 bases. The clonotype originates from a woman in her forties with acute or convalescent COVID-19. CDR3 sequence (DNA): TGTGCCAGCAGCTTAGACAGGGGCACTGAAGCTTTCTTT. The encoded protein is CASSLDRGTEAFF.